Listed below are T cell receptor beta chains from one sample, sequenced in a study of graft-versus-host responses after intestinal transplantation. Their target antigens are unknown. Profiling relied on immunoSEQ multiplex PCR, and the TCRdb table lists in-frame clones only, not all of them. Of 75,000 to 100,000 clones listed, approximately 92% were seen once; the top ten hold around 0.49%. The sample in question was unstimulated CD8+ T cells sorted from spleen or lymph node cells, obtained before intestinal transplant. The receptors here all came from a human donor who received an intestinal transplant. The CDR3 runs from the conserved cysteine through the conserved F or W. D genes are given only for firm matches. Size is stated for part of the rows, as once, few or many counts, or as a class when the clone is expanded.

clone_size | j_call | d_call | v_call | cdr3_aa | cdr3_nt
. | TRBJ1-1 | . | TRBV21-1 | CASSKLWDTNTEAFF | TGTGCCAGCAGCAAGCTGTGGGACACAAACACTGAAGCTTTCTTT
. | TRBJ2-7 | TRBD1 | TRBV7-9 | CASSFTGDEQYF | TGTGCCAGCAGCTTTACAGGGGACGAGCAGTACTTC
once | TRBJ1-6 | . | TRBV19 | CASTDSYNSPLHF | TGTGCCAGTACGGACAGCTATAATTCACCCCTCCACTTT
once | TRBJ2-7 | TRBD2 | TRBV30 | CAWSEGLAGEQYF | TGTGCCTGGAGTGAGGGACTAGCGGGAGAGCAGTACTTC
. | TRBJ2-7 | . | TRBV27 | CASSQAYPYEQYF | TGTGCCAGCAGTCAGGCCTACCCCTACGAGCAGTACTTC
. | TRBJ2-5 | TRBD1 | TRBV5-1 | CASSLGQGWGEETQYF | TGCGCCAGCAGCTTGGGACAGGGTTGGGGCGAAGAGACCCAGTACTTC
. | TRBJ2-7 | TRBD1 | TRBV4-1 | CASSPSGGVHEQYF | TGCGCCAGCAGTCCGTCAGGGGGAGTGCACGAGCAGTACTTC
. | TRBJ2-7 | . | TRBV4-1 | CASSQEQGRSYEQYF | TGCGCCAGCAGCCAAGAGCAGGGGAGATCCTACGAGCAGTACTTC
. | TRBJ2-5 | . | TRBV7-9 | CASTMATGQETQYF | TGTGCCAGCACAATGGCCACAGGCCAAGAGACCCAGTACTTC
. | TRBJ2-3 | . | TRBV18 | CASSPPSSGPLSTDTQYF | TGTGCCAGCTCACCACCCTCCAGCGGTCCTTTAAGCACAGATACGCAGTATTTT
. | TRBJ1-3 | TRBD1 | TRBV27 | CASSLTGALPHSGNTIYF | TGTGCCAGCAGTCTTACAGGGGCCCTTCCCCACTCTGGAAACACCATATATTTT
once | TRBJ2-7 | TRBD2 | TRBV29-1 | CSVHGERTTSGNSYEQYF | TGCAGCGTTCATGGGGAAAGAACAACTAGCGGGAACTCCTACGAGCAGTACTTC
. | TRBJ2-1 | TRBD2 | TRBV11-3 | CASSLAATSGGNDEQFF | TGTGCCAGCAGCTTAGCCGCAACTAGCGGGGGGAACGATGAGCAGTTCTTC
. | TRBJ2-3 | . | TRBV10-3 | CAIRVADTDTQYF | TGTGCCATCAGGGTAGCGGACACAGATACGCAGTATTTT
. | TRBJ1-6 | TRBD1 | TRBV5-6 | CASSLGQGASPLHF | TGTGCCAGCAGCCTAGGACAGGGCGCGTCACCCCTCCACTTT
once | TRBJ1-5 | TRBD1 | TRBV19 | CASSIDRDRLNQPQHF | TGTGCCAGTAGTATTGACCGGGACAGACTCAATCAGCCCCAGCATTTT
. | TRBJ2-1 | . | TRBV27 | CASSFGTKIYNEQFF | TGTGCCAGCAGTTTTGGGACAAAAATTTACAATGAGCAGTTCTTC
. | TRBJ1-1 | . | TRBV7-6 | CASSLVGGVGNTEAFF | TGTGCCAGCAGCTTAGTGGGAGGGGTGGGGAACACTGAAGCTTTCTTT
. | TRBJ2-5 | . | TRBV5-5 | CASSGDGRLVEETQYF | TGTGCCAGCAGCGGGGACGGGAGATTAGTCGAAGAGACCCAGTACTTC
. | TRBJ2-1 | TRBD1 | TRBV19 | CASSIISGGNEQFF | TGTGCCAGTAGTATAATTTCAGGGGGCAATGAGCAGTTCTTC
. | TRBJ1-6 | . | TRBV11-2 | CASSFKQGPYYNSPLHF | TGTGCCAGCAGCTTCAAGCAGGGGCCCTACTATAATTCACCCCTCCACTTT
. | TRBJ1-4 | TRBD1 | TRBV6-1 | CASSPGQAPKKLFF | TGTGCCAGCAGTCCGGGACAGGCTCCGAAAAAACTGTTTTTT
. | TRBJ1-2 | . | TRBV19 | CATREGYGYTF | TGTGCCACTAGAGAGGGCTATGGCTACACCTTC
. | TRBJ1-1 | TRBD1 | TRBV5-6 | CASSSRDRGGTEAFF | TGTGCCAGCAGCTCCCGGGACAGGGGTGGCACTGAAGCTTTCTTT
. | TRBJ1-1 | . | TRBV19 | CASREGGAEAFF | TGTGCCAGTAGGGAAGGGGGAGCCGAAGCTTTCTTT
. | TRBJ1-4 | . | TRBV10-3 | CAISESGGPGEKLFF | TGTGCCATCAGTGAGTCTGGAGGGCCCGGCGAAAAACTGTTTTTT
. | TRBJ1-1 | . | TRBV5-1 | CASSFKGWGTEAFF | TGCGCCAGCAGCTTTAAGGGGTGGGGTACTGAAGCTTTCTTT
. | TRBJ1-4 | TRBD1 | TRBV7-7 | CASSYGQGTNEKLFF | TGTGCCAGCAGCTACGGACAGGGGACTAATGAAAAACTGTTTTTT
. | TRBJ1-1 | TRBD1 | TRBV14 | CASSQVPGGLSVTEAFF | TGTGCCAGCAGCCAAGTCCCAGGGGGCCTATCCGTAACTGAAGCTTTCTTT
. | TRBJ2-6 | . | TRBV9 | CASSVGAGGAPGANVLTF | TGTGCCAGCAGCGTAGGTGCTGGGGGCGCCCCTGGGGCCAACGTCCTGACTTTC
. | TRBJ2-1 | TRBD1 | TRBV29-1 | CSVEETGVGDEQFF | TGCAGCGTTGAGGAGACAGGGGTAGGGGATGAGCAGTTCTTC
. | TRBJ2-7 | TRBD1 | TRBV4-1 | CASSQGQRYEQYF | TGCGCCAGCAGCCAGGGACAGCGATACGAGCAGTACTTC
. | TRBJ2-2 | . | TRBV30 | CAWSTGDTGELFF | TGTGCCTGGAGTACAGGCGACACCGGGGAGCTGTTTTTT
. | TRBJ2-2 | TRBD2 | TRBV7-9 | CASSPPGTTNTGELFF | TGTGCCAGCAGCCCACCGGGGACTACGAACACCGGGGAGCTGTTTTTT
. | TRBJ2-1 | TRBD2 | TRBV19 | CASSTSTSGGDEQFF | TGTGCCAGTAGTACCTCGACTAGCGGGGGGGATGAGCAGTTCTTC
. | TRBJ2-7 | . | TRBV29-1 | CSVETGYSYEQYF | TGCAGCGTTGAAACAGGTTACTCCTACGAGCAGTACTTC
. | TRBJ2-1 | TRBD2 | TRBV2 | CASSFRTSGGVDEQFF | TGTGCCAGCAGTTTTAGGACTAGCGGGGGGGTGGATGAGCAGTTCTTC
. | TRBJ1-3 | . | TRBV4-1 | CASSQDRGNTIYF | TGCGCCAGCAGCCAAGATCGGGGGAACACCATATATTTT
. | TRBJ2-1 | . | TRBV6-1 | CASKGPYNEQFF | TGTGCCAGCAAGGGGCCATACAATGAGCAGTTCTTC
. | TRBJ2-7 | TRBD1 | TRBV14 | CASSQGWGQISYEQYF | TGTGCCAGCAGCCAAGGGTGGGGACAGATCTCCTACGAGCAGTACTTC
. | TRBJ1-5 | . | TRBV6-1 | CASSVRTGQPQHF | TGTGCCAGCAGTGTCCGAACCGGGCAGCCCCAGCATTTT
. | TRBJ2-2 | TRBD2 | TRBV9 | CASSASGTSHNTGELFF | TGTGCCAGCAGCGCCTCCGGGACTAGCCATAACACCGGGGAGCTGTTTTTT
. | TRBJ2-7 | TRBD1 | TRBV2 | CASSPTGQGAYEQYF | TGTGCCAGCAGCCCTACGGGACAGGGGGCCTACGAGCAGTACTTC
once | TRBJ1-2 | TRBD1 | TRBV7-9 | CASSLEGTGVRGYGYTF | TGTGCCAGCAGCTTAGAAGGAACAGGGGTGCGGGGCTATGGCTACACCTTC
. | TRBJ2-6 | . | TRBV5-1 | CASRISLGAEGANVLTF | TGCGCCAGCAGGATTTCGTTGGGGGCGGAGGGGGCCAACGTCCTGACTTTC
. | TRBJ1-3 | . | TRBV11-2 | CASSPARPTGKTGNTIYF | TGTGCCAGCAGCCCCGCCCGCCCTACAGGGAAGACTGGAAACACCATATATTTT
. | TRBJ1-2 | . | TRBV5-4 | CASSRRTEAAYYGYTF | TGTGCCAGCAGCCGAAGGACAGAAGCTGCGTACTATGGCTACACCTTC
. | TRBJ2-7 | TRBD1 | TRBV5-5 | CASSLEDRGLGNEQYF | TGTGCCAGCAGCCTGGAGGACAGGGGGCTTGGCAACGAGCAGTACTTC
once | TRBJ1-5 | . | TRBV7-2 | CASSLGAGGNQPQHF | TGTGCCAGCAGCTTAGGGGCAGGGGGCAATCAGCCCCAGCATTTT
few | TRBJ2-7 | TRBD2 | TRBV5-4 | CASSHGGYSYEQYF | TGTGCCAGCAGCCACGGGGGGTATTCCTACGAGCAGTACTTC
once | TRBJ1-6 | TRBD1 | TRBV7-9 | CASSWTQGVYNSPLHF | TGTGCCAGCAGCTGGACCCAGGGGGTCTATAATTCACCCCTCCACTTT
once | TRBJ1-6 | TRBD1 | TRBV11-2 | CASSPGQYNSPLHF | TGTGCCAGCAGCCCGGGACAGTATAATTCACCCCTCCACTTT
. | TRBJ1-2 | TRBD1 | TRBV19 | CASSDRVLHTTYGYTF | TGTGCCAGTAGTGACAGGGTCCTTCACACCACCTATGGCTACACCTTC
. | TRBJ1-2 | TRBD1 | TRBV11-3 | CASSEPGQDFYGYTF | TGTGCCAGCAGTGAACCGGGACAGGATTTCTATGGCTACACCTTC
. | TRBJ2-7 | . | TRBV2 | CASSSTGRAYEQYF | TGTGCCAGCAGTTCTACAGGGAGGGCCTACGAGCAGTACTTC
. | TRBJ2-2 | . | TRBV27 | CASRTMDRNTGELFF | TGTGCCAGCAGGACCATGGACAGAAACACCGGGGAGCTGTTTTTT
. | TRBJ2-3 | . | TRBV11-2 | CASSLVYREKTQYF | TGTGCCAGCAGCTTAGTTTACCGGGAGAAAACGCAGTATTTT
. | TRBJ2-1 | TRBD2 | TRBV27 | CASSLSSGRVLSSYNEQFF | TGTGCCAGCAGTTTAAGTAGCGGGAGGGTCCTGAGCTCCTACAATGAGCAGTTCTTC
once | TRBJ1-2 | TRBD1 | TRBV27 | CASSLSALTGASNGYTF | TGCGCCAGCAGTTTATCGGCCCTGACAGGGGCAAGTAATGGCTACACCTTC
. | TRBJ1-2 | . | TRBV6-4 | CASSEGQGSDGYTF | TGTGCCAGCAGTGAAGGGCAGGGGTCGGATGGCTACACCTTC